Below, one T cell receptor (beta chain) is given with its context. Its specificity is not known. Trimming pared 6 bases from V and 3 bases from J, leaving 9 bases between. Germline-derived CDR1 and CDR2 are WNHNN and SYGVQD (reference sequence). The CDR3 spans 13 residues. Conventional CD4 T cells were sorted as CD4+CD127+ cells. Assay used: immunoSEQ multiplex PCR; TCRdb lists only in-frame clones, some missing. The data show roughly 25,000 clones, nearly 97% seen once. This sample stems from a study of B cell selection in AIRE deficiency. Findings and caveats of the study: TCRbeta-only data showed roughly 33% of shared healthy Treg sequences in healthy Tconv. CDR3s were shorter in shared Treg sequences, reflecting few non-templated nucleotide insertions. Healthy donors alone shared around 33% of 3,500 to 4,500 Treg sequences; patients alone approximately 9.4%.

The V gene is TRBV10-1, the J gene TRBJ1-5; possibly TRBD1 for D (6 bases). The clonotype comes from a human donor in good health. Material: CD4+CD127+ conventional T cells sorted from PBMCs. The CDR3 DNA reads as TGCGCCAGCAGCGGGGGGCACAATCAGCCCCAGCATTTT. This sequence encodes CASSGGHNQPQHF.